Listed below are T cell receptor beta chains from one sample, sequenced in a study of T-cell memory formation after mild COVID-19. MiXCR, applied by TCRdb to the 5' RACE reads, yields one record per CDR3 protein. This sample has roughly 200,000 distinct CDR3 sequences; 16% occur once, and the top ten carry just over 2%. The sequenced sample was PBMCs or a T cell subset sorted from them (not recorded which). The source is an adult woman who had mild COVID-19 (a few samples of this study predate the infection). Cell type and time point are not known. CDR3s leave out the opening cysteine and the closing phenylalanine or tryptophan.

j_call v_call cdr3_aa
TRBJ2-3 TRBV7-8 ASSLRLAGGPTDTQY
TRBJ1-1 TRBV3-1 ASSPPQGRFTEAF
TRBJ2-1 TRBV24-1 ATSDVSGHNEQF
TRBJ1-4 TRBV4-1 ASSHPDRHLF
TRBJ2-7 TRBV18 ASSPSKELYEQY
TRBJ1-5 TRBV20-1 SARLRGAPRNQPQH
TRBJ2-7 TRBV6-2/TRBV6-3 ASSYRRGQGVSYEQY
TRBJ2-7 TRBV2 ASSRRQGTHEQY
TRBJ2-2 TRBV5-6 ASSSRSRGQRNTGELF
TRBJ1-2 TRBV5-1 ASSLDNRDRANYGYT
TRBJ2-1 TRBV4-2 ASSQEFWTPSYNEQF
TRBJ2-2 TRBV7-2 ASRISGDSGELF
TRBJ2-3 TRBV6-2/TRBV6-3 ASSSIPGGSDTQY
TRBJ2-1 TRBV7-2 ASSNFGTSGSSEQF
TRBJ2-3 TRBV6-6 ASSSHKTGTDTQY
TRBJ2-4 TRBV7-9 ASSLGGGAQNIQY
TRBJ2-3 TRBV2 ASSRQGGNTQY
TRBJ2-5 TRBV7-8 ASSLGQGAGETQY
TRBJ2-7 TRBV29-1 SVVPGGTYEQY
TRBJ2-7 TRBV2 ASSGEMVNEQY
TRBJ2-3 TRBV9 ASRGGDAVTQY
TRBJ2-7 TRBV7-9 ASSSQGQEGGRY
TRBJ1-6 TRBV7-8 ASSLVLFGRPLH
TRBJ1-3 TRBV29-1 SVPSGNTIY
TRBJ1-5 TRBV30 AWRVTANQPQH
TRBJ1-1 TRBV5-1 ASNRGAGVNTEAF
TRBJ2-1 TRBV7-9 ARQGDRRDEQF
TRBJ1-1 TRBV14 ASSQNFFAAGVTEAF
TRBJ1-4 TRBV6-5 ASSYSKRESEKLF
TRBJ1-5 TRBV30 AWSNRGRKPQH
TRBJ2-1 TRBV15 ATSALAGGLDEQF
TRBJ2-1 TRBV3-1 ASSQEPQGSGNEQF
TRBJ2-2 TRBV18 ASSPPMAPGELF
TRBJ1-5 TRBV7-2 ASSLVASGVNQPQH